The rows below give T cell receptor beta chains drawn from one sample of a study of tumor and adjacent non-tumor tissue in lung cancer. TCRdb re-called the multiplex PCR reads with MiXCR, one entry per CDR3 protein. Of under 250,000 distinct CDR3 sequences detected, around 71% appear once; the ten largest clones hold 25%. Sequences were obtained from lung tumor tissue. These receptors came from a man between 60 and 70 years old with non-small cell lung cancer. Each CDR3 is given with its conserved first and last residue. A D gene is named only where the DNA matches it firmly. Clone sizes are given selectively: once, few, many, or a class where the clone is expanded.

>NA|TRBJ1-2|TRBD1|TRBV24-1
CATSDRGQGIPLNYGYTF
TGTGCCACCAGTGATCGCGGACAGGGCATTCCCTTAAACTATGGGTACACCTTC
>NA|TRBJ2-3|TRBD2|TRBV11-1
CDSSHSGRNTDTQYF
TGTGACAGTAGTCATAGCGGGAGGAACACAGATACGCAGTATTTT
>NA|TRBJ2-7|NA|TRBV6-5
CGSGNGGVTRYEEYF
TGTGGTAGCGGCAATGGGGGAGTCACTCGCTACGAAGAGTACTTC
>many|TRBJ1-5|NA|TRBV11-3
CASSPGPGGSNQPQHF
TGTGCCAGCAGCCCCGGCCCGGGCGGTAGCAATCAGCCCCAGCATTTT
>once|TRBJ2-3|NA|TRBV20-1
CSAIRLDTVTQYF
TGCAGTGCTATTCGGCTAGACACAGTTACGCAGTATTTT
>NA|TRBJ1-2|NA|TRBV13
CARSRGQSYDYTF
TGTGCCAGAAGCCGCGGACAGAGCTACGACTACACCTTC
>once|TRBJ2-3|TRBD2|TRBV6-1
CATSVWTSQSDTQYF
TGTGCCACCAGTGTATGGACTAGTCAGTCCGATACGCAGTATTTT
>NA|TRBJ2-1|TRBD2|TRBV6-2/TRBV6-3
CASSSSGKVYTEQFF
TGTGCCAGCAGTTCTAGCGGTAAGGTCTACACTGAGCAGTTCTTC
>NA|TRBJ2-1|TRBD2|TRBV11-1
CGNSLSRLAGGNNEQFF
TGTGGCAACAGCTTATCTCGGCTAGCGGGAGGCAACAATGAACAGTTCTTC
>many|TRBJ1-5|NA|TRBV4-3
CASSQDWAQPQHF
TGCGCCAGCAGCCAAGATTGGGCCCAGCCCCAGCATTTT
>few|TRBJ2-7|TRBD2|TRBV5-1
CASSFGQTSGSDEQYF
TGCGCCAGCAGCTTCGGGCAGACTAGCGGGAGCGACGAGCAGTACTTC
>NA|TRBJ1-4|NA|TRBV30
CAWSSAVEKLFF
TGTGCCTGGAGTTCAGCTGTTGAAAAACTGTTTTTT
>NA|TRBJ2-6|NA|TRBV11-2
CVNSPITGANVLTF
TGTGTTAACAGTCCTATCACTGGGGCCAACGTCCTGACTTTC
>NA|TRBJ2-3|TRBD2|TRBV7-8
CASSLKRGLSTDTQYF
TGTGCCAGTAGCTTAAAGCGGGGCCTTAGCACAGATACGCAGTATTTT
>NA|TRBJ1-4|NA|TRBV11-1
CVSSPRREASEKLFF
TGCGTCAGCAGCCCTCGCCGGGAGGCATCTGAAAAACTGTTTTTT
>few|TRBJ1-2|NA|TRBV6-2/TRBV6-3
CASTAAGAYGYTF
TGTGCCAGCACCGCGGCAGGAGCTTATGGCTACACCTTC
>NA|TRBJ1-2|TRBD1|TRBV4-3
CASSQAGGNYEYTF
TGCGCCAGCAGCCAAGCAGGGGGTAACTATGAATACACCTTC
>NA|TRBJ2-5|TRBD1|TRBV6-2/TRBV6-3
CASRQGANLESQYF
TGTGCCAGCAGACAGGGGGCGAATTTAGAGAGCCAGTATTTC
>NA|TRBJ2-6|TRBD2|TRBV11-2
CASSPSSGGATGANVLTF
TGTGCCAGCAGTCCAAGTAGCGGGGGGGCAACTGGGGCCAACGTCCTGACTTTC
>NA|TRBJ2-1|TRBD2|TRBV12-3/TRBV12-4
CASSGGLAGGMSYNEQFF
TGTGCCAGCAGTGGGGGACTAGCGGGAGGTATGTCCTACAATGAGCAGTTCTTC
>NA|TRBJ2-1|NA|TRBV4-3
CASCQERRGEQFF
TGCGCCAGCTGCCAAGAGAGAAGAGGTGAGCAGTTCTTC
>NA|TRBJ1-2|NA|TRBV18
CASSPEGYGYTF
TGTGCCAGCTCACCAGAGGGTTATGGCTACACCTTC
>NA|TRBJ2-5|NA|TRBV28
CASSLPFGNHKTQYF
TGTGCCAGCAGTTTACCGTTTGGCAACCACAAGACCCAGTACTTC
>NA|TRBJ2-7|TRBD2|TRBV5-4
CASNLGGTSRYKQYF
TGTGCCAGCAACCTAGGTGGGACTAGCCGGTACAAGCAGTACTTC
>many|TRBJ1-5|NA|TRBV7-8
CASSLGGISNQPQHF
TGTGCCAGCAGCTTGGGGGGTATTAGCAATCAGCCCCAGCATTTT
>few|TRBJ1-3|NA|TRBV6-1
CASSIHHESGNTIYF
TGTGCCAGCAGCATACATCACGAATCTGGAAACACCATATATTTT